The 21 T cell receptor beta chains below all came from one sample that was sequenced in a study of beta chain features in type 1 diabetes. Expressed TCRB transcripts got sequenced, as all isolated RNA was reverse transcribed. The assay was immunoSEQ multiplex PCR, and TCRdb's table has in-frame clones only and misses some. This sample yields 620,000 or so clones, of which 15% to 17% are seen a single time; about 0.097% belongs to the top ten. The sequenced sample was naive CD4+ T cells from blood. The receptors stem from a man younger than 30 in good health.

This clone was detected only a few times. The chain employs TRBV6-6 and TRBJ2-5; TRBD1 agrees at 7 bases. The end of the DNA fits TRBJ2-7 better, so the J call may be wrong. Germline lookup yields CDR1 MNHNY and CDR2 SVGAGI (reference sequence). The CDR3 runs to 14 residues. The CDR3 is CASSYGPGGYEQYF. In DNA form, the CDR3 reads TGTGCCAGCAGTTACGGGCCAGGGGGCTACGAGCAGTACTTC.

The J gene is TRBJ1-3, the V gene TRBV19; the D is unclear. CDR1 and CDR2 from the germline V gene are LNHDA and SQIVND (reference sequence). Between the trimmed V and J ends, which lost 3 bases and 2 bases, there was a span of 14 bases. The CDR3 is 16 residues long. The CDR3 DNA reads TGTGCCAGTAGTATCGGAAATTTCGCCACTGGAAACACCATATATTTT. Protein product: CASSIGNFATGNTIYF.

This clone was found a few times. Written as DNA, the CDR3 is TGTGCCAGCAGCGTAGCTGGGGCGAGCACTGAAGCTTTCTTT. Its protein product is CASSVAGASTEAFF. The chain employs TRBV9 and TRBJ1-1; a possible D gene is TRBD1 (5 bases). CDR1 is SGDLS, CDR2 YYNGEE, per germline. V was cut by 0 bases and J by 4 bases, with 10 bases left in between. This CDR3 comprises 14 residues.

This clone was picked up a small number of times. This chain links TRBV9 with TRBJ2-1; 7 bases line up with TRBD2. The ends lost 5 bases at V and 1 base at J; junction bases unmatched: 12. CDR3 size: 17 residues. CDR1 and CDR2 (germline): SGDLS, YYNGEE. The DNA of the CDR3 is TGTGCCAGCAGTTTCCACTCCACAGCGGGGTCCTACAATGAGCAGTTCTTC. This encodes CASSFHSTAGSYNEQFF.

This clone was seen more than once but under ten times. V and J are TRBV20-1 and TRBJ2-7; D gene uncertain. The CDR3 contains 11 residues. The V gene lost 6 bases and the J gene lost 4 bases, with 10 bases spanning the gap. Germline lookup yields CDR1 DFQATT and CDR2 SNEGSKA (reference sequence). The CDR3 coding sequence is TGCAGTGCAACGACGGATTACGAGCAGTACTTC. It translates to CSATTDYEQYF.

The V call is TRBV7-2, the J call TRBJ2-4; D might be TRBD1 (7 bases). The CDR3 has 15 amino acids. Trimming removed 3 bases at V and 0 bases at J, with 9 bases between. Germline V gene data show CDR1 as SGHTA and CDR2 as FQGNSA. The CDR3 protein is CASSFQGGAKNIQYF. The DNA of the CDR3 is TGTGCCAGCAGCTTTCAGGGGGGAGCCAAAAACATTCAGTACTTC.

This clone has only a few counts. This chain links TRBV9 with TRBJ2-7; TRBD1 matches 9 bases. V gave up 1 base and J gave up 3 bases; unmatched junction bases: 2. CDR1 is SGDLS, CDR2 YYNGEE, per germline. The CDR3 spans 14 residues. The CDR3 loop reads CASSVRQGGYEQYF. CDR3 nucleotides: TGTGCCAGCAGCGTAAGACAGGGGGGCTACGAGCAGTACTTC. The full variable domain, its missing parts supplied by reference TRBV9 and TRBJ2-7, is DSGVTQTPKHLITATGQRVTLRCSPRSGDLSVYWYQQSLDQGLQFLIQYYNGEERAKGNILERFSAQQFPDLHSELNLSSLELGDSALYFCASSVRQGGYEQYFGPGTRLTVT.

This sequence joins TRBV28 and TRBJ2-4; 13 positions match TRBD2. This CDR3 region has 15 residues. CDR1 is MDHEN and CDR2 is SYDVKM in the germline V gene. V lost 6 bases and J lost 4; bases outside the gene matches: 3. CDR3 in amino acids: CASRGLAGPKNIQYF. CDR3 sequence (DNA): TGTGCCAGCAGGGGACTAGCGGGACCAAAAAACATTCAGTACTTC.

This clone has more than one count but fewer than ten. The chain combines TRBV19 with TRBJ1-1; maybe TRBD1 (5 bases). V was clipped by 5 bases and J by 2 bases, with 21 bases between them. Looked up from germline, CDR1 is LNHDA and CDR2 is SQIVND (reference sequence). CDR3 size: 17 residues. The DNA of the CDR3 is TGTGCCAGTAGTGGGCAAGGGCAGTTCGGGACTAACACTGAAGCTTTCTTT. It encodes CASSGQGQFGTNTEAFF.

This clone has just a few counts. The genes are TRBV5-1 and TRBJ2-3; D remains unclear. Germline CDR1 SGHRS, CDR2 YFSETQ. The V gene lost 2 bases and the J gene lost 1 base, with 14 bases spanning the gap. This CDR3 is built from 16 residues. The CDR3 protein is CASSFGWVVGTDTQYF. CDR3 bases: TGCGCCAGCAGCTTCGGATGGGTGGTAGGCACAGATACGCAGTATTTT.

With respect to this clone: The sample contains more than one DNA sequence encoding this CDR3. The chain is built from TRBV27 and TRBJ2-6; D is unresolved. V shed 0 bases and J shed 4 bases, with 1 base lying between them. Germline V gives CDR1 MNHEY, CDR2 SMNVEV (reference sequence). The CDR3 spans 13 residues. CDR3 DNA: TGTGCCAGCAGTTTATCCGGGGCCAACGTCCTGACTTTC. This sequence encodes CASSLSGANVLTF.

This clone was detected only a few times. In DNA form, the CDR3 reads TGCGCCAGCAGCTTGGGTCAGGGGAACCCCAATGAGCAGTTCTTC. This gives the protein CASSLGQGNPNEQFF. V is TRBV5-1 and J is TRBJ2-1; a weak D match, TRBD1 (6 bases). Germline loops: CDR1 SGHRS, CDR2 YFSETQ. The CDR3 totals 15 residues. V lost 0 bases, J lost 6 bases, and 13 bases lay in between.

The chain carries TRBV13 and TRBJ2-5, with no clear D. The CDR3 is 13 residues long. CDR1 PRHDT and CDR2 FYEKMQ come from the germline V gene (reference sequence). V shed 2 bases and J shed 2 bases, with 6 bases lying between them. Here the CDR3 reads CASSLPPQETQYF. The CDR3 DNA reads TGTGCCAGCAGCTTACCCCCACAAGAGACCCAGTACTTC.

The V and J genes are TRBV7-2 and TRBJ2-2; D uncertain. This CDR3 has 13 residues. V was trimmed by 5 bases and J by 6 bases, leaving 10 bases between them. Germline-derived CDR1 and CDR2 are SGHTA and FQGNSA. The CDR3 DNA reads as TGTGCCAGCAGCCTGTTTCCGGCCGGGGAGCTGTTTTTT. Its translation: CASSLFPAGELFF.

This clone was found a few times. The sample has other DNA sequences that encode this CDR3 too. The chain carries TRBV7-8 and TRBJ2-5, with 14 bases identical to TRBD2. The CDR3 totals 16 residues. Germline CDR1 reads SGHVS; CDR2 reads FQNEAQ. The J segment lost 2 bases and the V segment lost 3 bases, leaving 2 bases of the junction unmatched. The DNA of the CDR3 is TGTGCCAGCAGCTTCGGACTAGCGGGGGGACAAGAGACCCAGTACTTC. Translated, it gives CASSFGLAGGQETQYF.

This clone was seen a handful of times. This sequence joins TRBV30 and TRBJ1-2; possibly TRBD1 for D (5 bases). This CDR3 has 18 residues. Germline CDR1 reads GTSNPN; CDR2 reads SVGIG (reference sequence). Trimming removed 2 bases from V and 8 bases from J, with 30 bases in between. CDR3: CAWSWGVAGFVLYRGYTF. Written as DNA, the CDR3 is TGTGCCTGGAGTTGGGGCGTTGCCGGGTTTGTCCTTTACCGGGGCTACACCTTC.

This clone turned up a few times. CDR3 in amino acids: CASSLDWRPEQYF. DNA for the CDR3: TGTGCCAGCAGCTTGGACTGGCGGCCCGAGCAGTACTTC. V usage is TRBV7-2 and J usage is TRBJ2-7; TRBD2 is a possible D gene (5 bases). Germline CDR1 and CDR2: SGHTA and FQGNSA. The CDR3 covers 13 residues. Trimming stripped 3 bases from V and 6 bases from J, with 12 bases between. Full variable domain (remainder filled in from reference TRBV7-2 and TRBJ2-7): GAGVSQSPSNKVTEKGKDVELRCDPISGHTALYWYRQSLGQGLEFLIYFQGNSAPDKSGLPSDRFSAERTGGSVSTLTIQRTQQEDSAVYLCASSLDWRPEQYFGPGTRLTVT.

V gene TRBV4-1 combines with J gene TRBJ2-7; D is undetermined. Trimming removed 0 bases from V and 7 bases from J, with 16 bases in between. Germline V lookup: CDR1 MGHRA, CDR2 YSYEKL. The CDR3 totals 15 residues. As DNA, the CDR3 is TGCGCCAGCAGCCAAGAGACATCAGAGGTGAGGGAGCAGTACTTC. Residues: CASSQETSEVREQYF.

There are many counts of this clone. This rearrangement joins TRBV23-1 to TRBJ2-6; no clear D. Being an ORF, TRBV23-1 has a function that is uncertain. The V and J ends lost 3 bases and 0 bases respectively, with 12 bases between them. The CDR3 is made up of 17 amino acids. CDR3 residues: CASSHCGRPSGANVLTF. DNA of the CDR3: TGCGCCAGCAGTCACTGCGGACGGCCCTCTGGGGCCAACGTCCTGACTTTC.

The J gene is TRBJ1-2, the V gene TRBV2; D gene uncertain. CDR1 SNHLY and CDR2 FYNNEI come from the germline V gene. The length of the CDR3 is 15 residues. V lost 5 bases and J lost 4, with 17 bases in between. The CDR3 loop is CASSPPGVLRYGYTF. CDR3 DNA sequence: TGTGCCAGCAGTCCCCCTGGGGTCCTGCGCTATGGCTACACCTTC. Variable domain in full (rest from reference TRBV2 and TRBJ1-2): EPEVTQTPSHQVTQMGQEVILRCVPISNHLYFYWYRQILGQKVEFLVSFYNNEISEKSEIFDDQFSVERPDGSNFTLKIRSTKLEDSAMYFCASSPPGVLRYGYTFGSGTRLTVV.

The chain has TRBV30 and TRBJ1-2; possible D gene TRBD1, 6 bases. From germline, CDR1 is GTSNPN and CDR2 SVGIG (reference sequence). This CDR3 contains 13 residues. With 2 bases removed from V and 8 bases from J, the gap between germline ends came to 15 bases. CDR3 DNA sequence: TGTGCCTGGAGTCCCCTACAGGGAGGGGGCTACACCTTC. Protein product: CAWSPLQGGGYTF.